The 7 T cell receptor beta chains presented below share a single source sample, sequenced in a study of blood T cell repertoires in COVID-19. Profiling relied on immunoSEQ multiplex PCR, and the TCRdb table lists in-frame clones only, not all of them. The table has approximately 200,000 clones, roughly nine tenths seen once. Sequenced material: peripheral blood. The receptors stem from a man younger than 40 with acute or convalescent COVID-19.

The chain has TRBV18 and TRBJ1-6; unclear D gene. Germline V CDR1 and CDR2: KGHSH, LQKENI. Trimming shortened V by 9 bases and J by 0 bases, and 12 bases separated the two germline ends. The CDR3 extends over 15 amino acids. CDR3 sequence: CASSPGSSYNSPLHF. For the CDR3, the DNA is TGTGCCAGTTCCCCGGGGAGCTCCTATAATTCACCCCTCCACTTT.

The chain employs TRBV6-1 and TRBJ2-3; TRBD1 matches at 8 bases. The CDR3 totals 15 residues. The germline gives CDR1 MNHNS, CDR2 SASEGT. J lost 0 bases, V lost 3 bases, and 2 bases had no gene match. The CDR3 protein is CASSERQGSTDTQYF. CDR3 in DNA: TGTGCCAGCAGTGAGAGACAGGGGAGCACAGATACGCAGTATTTT.

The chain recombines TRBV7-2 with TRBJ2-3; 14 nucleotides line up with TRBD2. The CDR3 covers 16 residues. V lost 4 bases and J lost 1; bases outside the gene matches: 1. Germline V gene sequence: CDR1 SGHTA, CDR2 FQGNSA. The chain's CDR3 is CASSSGLAGGTDTQYF. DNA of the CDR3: TGTGCCAGCAGCTCGGGACTAGCGGGAGGCACAGATACGCAGTATTTT.

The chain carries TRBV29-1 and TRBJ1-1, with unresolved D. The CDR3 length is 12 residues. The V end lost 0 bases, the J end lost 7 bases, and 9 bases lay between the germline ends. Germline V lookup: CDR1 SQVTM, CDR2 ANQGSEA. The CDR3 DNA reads TGCAGCGTTGAAGATCACCGGGGTGAAGCTTTCTTT. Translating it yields CSVEDHRGEAFF.

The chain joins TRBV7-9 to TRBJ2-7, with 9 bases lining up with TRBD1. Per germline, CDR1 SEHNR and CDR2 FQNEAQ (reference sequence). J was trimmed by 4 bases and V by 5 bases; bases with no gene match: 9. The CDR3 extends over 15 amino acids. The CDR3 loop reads CASSLRDRDMYEQYF. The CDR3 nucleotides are TGTGCCAGCAGCCTTAGGGACAGGGATATGTACGAGCAGTACTTC.

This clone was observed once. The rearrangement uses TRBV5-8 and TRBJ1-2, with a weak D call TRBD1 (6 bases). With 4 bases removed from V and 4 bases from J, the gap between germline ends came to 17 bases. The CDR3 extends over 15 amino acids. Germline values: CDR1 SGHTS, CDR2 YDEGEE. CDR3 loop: CASSPGRTVAYGYTF. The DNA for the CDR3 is TGTGCCAGCAGCCCGGGGCGGACAGTTGCCTATGGCTACACCTTC. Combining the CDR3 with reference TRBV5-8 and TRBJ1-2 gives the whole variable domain EAGVTQSPTHLIKTRGQQATLRCSPISGHTSVYWYQQALGLGLQFLLWYDEGEERNRGNFPPRFSGRQFPNYSSELNVNALELEDSALYLCASSPGRTVAYGYTFGSGTRLTVV.

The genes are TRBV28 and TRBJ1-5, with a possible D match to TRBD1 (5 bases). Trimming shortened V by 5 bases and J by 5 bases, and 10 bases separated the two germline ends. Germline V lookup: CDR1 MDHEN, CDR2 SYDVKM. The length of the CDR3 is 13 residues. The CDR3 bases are TGTGCCAGCAGTGGGACTCGGGATCAGCCCCAGCATTTT. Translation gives CASSGTRDQPQHF.